Below are 7 T cell receptor beta chains sequenced from a single sample in a study of shared clonotypes between healthy human individuals. Repertoires were generated with immunoSEQ multiplex PCR, while TCRdb's copy carries only in-frame clones and drops some. The sample holds some 2.4 million clones, over 85% seen once. The sequencing input was naive CD4+ T cells from PBMCs. The sample's subset: CD45RA+ positively selected. The receptors derive from a man between 18 and 29 years old in good health. Some clones in this sample may be carry-over from other donors' samples.

This clone was observed a handful of times. This chain uses TRBV7-9 with TRBJ1-1; D ambiguous. With 5 bases removed from V and 1 base from J, the gap between germline ends came to 11 bases. The CDR3 sequence is 14 residues long. The germline V gene has CDR1 SEHNR and CDR2 FQNEAQ (reference sequence). CDR3 residues: CASSHPAGNTEAFF. The CDR3, as DNA: TGTGCCAGCAGCCACCCGGCAGGGAACACTGAAGCTTTCTTT.

The rearrangement joins TRBV7-6 to TRBJ2-1, with D perhaps TRBD2 (5 bases). With 5 bases removed from V and 4 bases from J, the gap between germline ends came to 18 bases. The CDR3 spans 16 residues. Germline-derived CDR1 and CDR2 are SGHVS and FNYEAQ. The CDR3 nucleotides read TGTGCCAGCAGCCCACCGGGGTTAGCGCGATACAATGAGCAGTTCTTC. Protein product: CASSPPGLARYNEQFF.

V usage is TRBV5-8 and J usage is TRBJ2-5; D uncertain. The CDR3 extends over 13 amino acids. Trimming took off 3 bases at V and 5 bases at J, with 11 bases between the two ends. Germline V gives CDR1 SGHTS, CDR2 YDEGEE. CDR3 loop: CASSSGVMETQYF. In nucleotides, the CDR3 is TGTGCCAGCAGCTCAGGAGTAATGGAGACCCAGTACTTC. Variable domain in full (rest from reference TRBV5-8 and TRBJ2-5): EAGVTQSPTHLIKTRGQQATLRCSPISGHTSVYWYQQALGLGLQFLLWYDEGEERNRGNFPPRFSGRQFPNYSSELNVNALELEDSALYLCASSSGVMETQYFGPGTRLLVL.

J is TRBJ1-4 and V is TRBV29-1; 7 bases align to TRBD1. CDR1 and CDR2 (germline): SQVTM, ANQGSEA. The V segment lost 4 bases and the J segment 5 bases; nucleotides outside the gene matches: 7. The length of the CDR3 is 14 residues. The CDR3 nucleotides are TGCAGCGTTGTCAGGACAGGACAAAATGAAAAACTGTTTTTT. This codes for CSVVRTGQNEKLFF.

The chain links TRBV5-1 to TRBJ2-6; tentatively, D is TRBD1 (5 bases). V lost 3 bases to trimming and J lost 0 bases, with 13 bases between them. CDR3 size: 17 residues. CDR1 and CDR2 (germline): SGHRS, YFSETQ. CDR3 sequence: CASSSTASLSGANVLTF. Written as DNA, the CDR3 is TGCGCCAGCAGCTCGACAGCGAGCCTCTCTGGGGCCAACGTCCTGACTTTC.

With respect to this clone: Other DNA sequences in this sample translate to the same CDR3. This chain joins TRBV7-9 and TRBJ2-5, with TRBD2 matching 7 bases. This CDR3 has 14 residues. After removal of 5 bases from V and 4 bases from J, the junction contained 7 bases not matched to a gene. Germline CDR1 SEHNR, CDR2 FQNEAQ (reference sequence). CDR3 bases: TGTGCCAGCAGCCCTACTTCGGGAGGAGAGACCCAGTACTTC. Translated: CASSPTSGGETQYF. The full variable domain, with the rest looked up from reference TRBV7-9 and TRBJ2-5, is DTGVSQNPRHKITKRGQNVTFRCDPISEHNRLYWYRQTLGQGPEFLTYFQNEAQLEKSRLLSDRFSAERPKGSFSTLEIQRTEQGDSAMYLCASSPTSGGETQYFGPGTRLLVL.

V and J are TRBV25-1 and TRBJ2-5; 7 nucleotides line up with TRBD1. The last part of the DNA fits TRBJ2-7 better; the J call may be wrong. The CDR3 loop spans 14 amino acids. Germline lookup yields CDR1 MGHDK and CDR2 SYGVNS. CDR3 amino acids: CASRRTGLGYEQYF. CDR3 DNA: TGTGCCAGCCGGCGGACAGGTTTGGGATACGAGCAGTACTTC.